Reported below is one T cell receptor beta chain. The record originates from a study of blood T cell repertoires in COVID-19. Background on the study: Material from acute and convalescent COVID-19 was sourced from the United States, Italy and Spain. The analysed material was cDNA or gDNA that came from T cells, B-cell-depleted T cells, or PBMCs.

Per the authors' pipeline: Estimates of nucleated cell counts were drawn from the amplification of reference gene primers. TCRdb keeps only in-frame clones here, not all; method: immunoSEQ multiplex PCR. V and J calls and clone size follow that table, whereas D and trimming were derived from the DNA. The data contain hundreds of thousands of clones, about 89% of them seen just once; the ten biggest clones take up under 2%. CDR1 is MNHEY, CDR2 SMNVEV, per germline (reference sequence). Germline trimming cut 6 bases from V and 1 base from J; bases unmatched to any gene: 9. The CDR3 is 17 residues long.

The TCR originated in a woman in her sixties who had recovered from COVID-19. This chain joins TRBV27 and TRBJ2-3; TRBD2 agrees at 11 bases. Input material: peripheral blood. Here the CDR3 reads CASRLAGATIGTDTQYF. As DNA, the CDR3 is TGTGCCAGCAGACTAGCGGGGGCGACGATCGGCACAGATACGCAGTATTTT.